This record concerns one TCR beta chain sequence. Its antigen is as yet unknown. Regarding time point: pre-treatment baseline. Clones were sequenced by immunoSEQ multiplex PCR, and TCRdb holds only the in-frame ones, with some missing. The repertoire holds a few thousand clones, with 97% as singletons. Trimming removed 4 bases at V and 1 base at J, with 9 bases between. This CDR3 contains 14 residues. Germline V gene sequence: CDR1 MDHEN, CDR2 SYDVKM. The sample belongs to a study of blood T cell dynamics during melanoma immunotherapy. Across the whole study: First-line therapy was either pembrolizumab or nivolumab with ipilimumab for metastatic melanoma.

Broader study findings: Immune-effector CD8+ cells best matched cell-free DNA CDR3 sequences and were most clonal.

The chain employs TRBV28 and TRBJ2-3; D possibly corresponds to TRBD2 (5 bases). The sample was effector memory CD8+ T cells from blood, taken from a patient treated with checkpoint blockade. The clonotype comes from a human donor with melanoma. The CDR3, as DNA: TGTGCCAGCAGTTGGGCCGGGGGCACAGATACGCAGTATTTT. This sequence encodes CASSWAGGTDTQYF.